This T cell receptor beta chain originates from a study of T cell repertoires in cytomegalovirus infection. V lost 1 base and J lost 4, with 9 bases in between. Germline V CDR1 and CDR2: SGHAT, FQDESV (reference sequence). The CDR3 is made up of 14 amino acids. This clonotype is medium-sized. Its target is unknown. MiXCR, run by TCRdb on the reads, gives a single entry per CDR3 protein. The table lists hundreds of thousands of distinct CDR3 sequences, 30% to 40% of them singletons. The sequence derives from a human donor in good health (CMV status not recorded). Some clones in this sample may be carry-over from other donors' samples. The sample in question was cultured PBMCs, obtained from culture after CMV antigen stimulation. The chain joins TRBV11-1 to TRBJ2-3; the D is unclear. CDR3 protein: CASSLGEFADTQYF. The CDR3 bases are TGTGCCAGCAGCTTAGGAGAATTCGCAGATACGCAGTATTTT.